Listed below are T cell receptor beta chains from one sample, sequenced in a study of blood T cell repertoires in COVID-19. Sequencing was performed with immunoSEQ multiplex PCR; in TCRdb, only in-frame clones are kept and a portion is missing. Of fewer than 350,000 clones in the sample, 80% to 95% are singletons; the top ten hold roughly 7.3%. Specimen: peripheral blood. The receptors originated from a woman between 25 and 40 years old with COVID-19, enrolled during active disease. CDR3s include the opening cysteine and the closing phenylalanine or tryptophan. A D gene is named only where the DNA matches it firmly. Clone size is given for some rows only: seen once, a few or many times, or a class if the clone is expanded.

NA,TRBV4-2,TRBJ1-6,NA,TGTGCCAGCAGCCCCAAAGGGGGTAGCGTGGATAATTCACCCCTCCACTTT,CASSPKGGSVDNSPLHF
NA,TRBV4-1,TRBJ2-7,TRBD1,TGCGCCAGCAGCCAGTGGGACAGGGGGACCTACGAGCAGTACTTC,CASSQWDRGTYEQYF
NA,TRBV27,TRBJ2-7,NA,TGTGCCAGCAGTTTATTCAGGGGCTACGAGCAGTACTTC,CASSLFRGYEQYF
NA,TRBV3-1/TRBV3-2,TRBJ2-2,TRBD2,TGTGCCAGCAGCCCGGGACTAGCGGGCACCGGGGAGCTGTTTTTT,CASSPGLAGTGELFF
NA,TRBV6-5,TRBJ2-7,NA,TGTGCGGCGACAGTTTTCTACGAGCAGTACTTC,CAATVFYEQYF
NA,TRBV6-5,TRBJ1-3,NA,TGTGCCAGCAGCCCCCAGGGTGGAAGAAACACCATATATTTT,CASSPQGGRNTIYF
NA,TRBV7-9,TRBJ2-1,NA,TGTGCCAGCAGCTCCGGGACTGGCCGAGTCGATGAGCAGTTCTTC,CASSSGTGRVDEQFF
NA,TRBV7-2,TRBJ1-5,NA,TGTGCCAGCAGCTTATATAATCAGCCCCAGCATTTT,CASSLYNQPQHF
NA,TRBV7-2,TRBJ2-2,TRBD1,TGTGCCAGCAGCCCGTTCAGGGGGACGCCAGGCGGGGAGCTGTTTTTT,CASSPFRGTPGGELFF
NA,TRBV4-2,TRBJ2-7,NA,TGTGCCAGCAGCCAGCCCGGGATTACCTACGAGCAGTACTTC,CASSQPGITYEQYF
NA,TRBV27,TRBJ2-7,NA,TGTGCCAGCAGTTTACAGGGGACCTACGAGCAGTACTTC,CASSLQGTYEQYF
NA,TRBV28,TRBJ2-3,TRBD2,TGTGCCAGCAGTTTTCGGGGGGGAAGGACAGATACGCAGTATTTT,CASSFRGGRTDTQYF
NA,TRBV19,TRBJ2-3,TRBD1,TGTGCCAGTAGTCCTGACCCACAGGGGGCAGATACGCAGTATTTT,CASSPDPQGADTQYF
NA,TRBV19,TRBJ1-5,TRBD1,TGTGCCAGTAGTATGGGGACAGCGGGTAGTCAGCCCCAGCATTTT,CASSMGTAGSQPQHF
NA,TRBV24-1,TRBJ1-1,NA,TGTGCCACCGGAGGCCCGAACACTGAAGCTTTCTTT,CATGGPNTEAFF
NA,TRBV6-6,TRBJ1-5,NA,TGTGCCAGCAAGGGAGTCAATCAGCCCCAGCATTTT,CASKGVNQPQHF
NA,TRBV28,TRBJ1-5,NA,TGTGCCAGCAGACCTCCGACCGGGGGAAACAATCAGCCCCAGCATTTT,CASRPPTGGNNQPQHF
NA,TRBV27,TRBJ1-1,TRBD1,TGTGCCAGCAGTCCGGGACAGATGAACACTGAAGCTTTCTTT,CASSPGQMNTEAFF
few,TRBV3-1/TRBV3-2,TRBJ1-2,NA,TGTGCCAGCAGTCAACAGTGGTTCAACTATGGCTACACCTTC,CASSQQWFNYGYTF
NA,TRBV7-8,TRBJ1-1,NA,TGTGCCAGCAGCTTAAGAGCGACGGCCGAAGCTTTCTTT,CASSLRATAEAFF
NA,TRBV6-5,TRBJ2-2,NA,TGTGCCAGCATTCCTAGGAACACCGGGGAGCTGTTTTTT,CASIPRNTGELFF
once,TRBV7-9,TRBJ1-4,TRBD1,TGTGCCAGCAGCTCGGGATTTGACAGGGGAAATGAAAAACTGTTTTTT,CASSSGFDRGNEKLFF
NA,TRBV5-1,TRBJ2-1,TRBD2,TGCGCCAGCAGCACGACTAGCGGGGGGTACAATGAGCAGTTCTTC,CASSTTSGGYNEQFF
NA,TRBV9,TRBJ2-2,TRBD2,TGTGCCAGCAGCACCCGACTAGCGGGAGGAATTAACGGGGAGCTGTTTTTT,CASSTRLAGGINGELFF
NA,TRBV28,TRBJ2-2,NA,TGTGCCAGCAGTTCTAGGAACACCGGGGAGCTGTTTTTT,CASSSRNTGELFF
NA,TRBV7-2,TRBJ1-1,NA,TGTGCCAGCAGCGTACAGATGAACACTGAAGCTTTCTTT,CASSVQMNTEAFF
NA,TRBV7-6,TRBJ2-3,TRBD2,TGTGCCAGCAGCTTAGGGGAACTAGCGGTTAGCACAGATACGCAGTATTTT,CASSLGELAVSTDTQYF
NA,TRBV2,TRBJ1-3,TRBD1,TGTGCCAGCAGTGAGGGGACAGGGGGCTTTCGAAACACCATATATTTT,CASSEGTGGFRNTIYF
few,TRBV30,TRBJ1-2,TRBD1,TGTGCCTGGACTGGGACAGAAGCGAGCGGCTACACCTTC,CAWTGTEASGYTF
NA,TRBV19,TRBJ2-1,NA,TGTGCCAGTAGTCCGACGGCTCGAGGCTCGAATGAGCAGTTCTTC,CASSPTARGSNEQFF
NA,TRBV11-1,TRBJ1-3,NA,TGTGCCAGCAGCTCCCACCCCCCCGGGACTGGAAACACCATATATTTT,CASSSHPPGTGNTIYF
NA,TRBV6-6,TRBJ1-1,NA,TGTGCCAGCAGTTACGCAGAGAACACTGAAGCTTTCTTT,CASSYAENTEAFF
NA,TRBV2,TRBJ1-6,TRBD1,TGTGCCAGCAAGGTGACAGGGGGGTCCTATAATTCACCCCTCCACTTT,CASKVTGGSYNSPLHF
NA,TRBV25-1,TRBJ1-2,NA,TGTGCCAGCAGTGATGGGAGGAACTATGGCTACACCTTC,CASSDGRNYGYTF
NA,TRBV6-6,TRBJ2-7,TRBD2,TGTGCCAGCAGCACGAAAGCGGGGGAACTATCCTACGAGCAGTACTTC,CASSTKAGELSYEQYF
NA,TRBV2,TRBJ2-7,TRBD2,TGTGCCAGCAGTCCCGGGACTATGTCCTACGAGCAGTACTTC,CASSPGTMSYEQYF
NA,TRBV7-6,TRBJ1-4,NA,TGTGCCAGCAGCCGGGCGAGGGCTAATGAAAAACTGTTTTTT,CASSRARANEKLFF
NA,TRBV28,TRBJ2-3,TRBD2,TGTGCCAGCAATCCCAGCGGGAGGCCCGACACAGATACGCAGTATTTT,CASNPSGRPDTDTQYF
NA,TRBV5-1,TRBJ2-1,NA,TGCGCCAGCAGCGGGGGGACTGTCAATGAGCAGTTCTTC,CASSGGTVNEQFF
NA,TRBV30,TRBJ1-3,TRBD1,TGTGCCTGGAGCCCGGGACAGGCTTCTGGAAACACCATATATTTT,CAWSPGQASGNTIYF
NA,TRBV3-1/TRBV3-2,TRBJ2-5,NA,TGTGCCAGCAGCCGACAGCGGGACCAAGAGACCCAGTACTTC,CASSRQRDQETQYF
NA,TRBV5-4,TRBJ2-1,NA,TGTGCCAGCAGCTTGGATCTAGGGGGCTACAATGAGCAGTTCTTC,CASSLDLGGYNEQFF
NA,TRBV5-1,TRBJ2-1,NA,TGCGCCAGCAGTCCTAGCTTCGATGAGCAGTTCTTC,CASSPSFDEQFF
NA,TRBV21-1,TRBJ1-3,NA,TGTGCCAGCAGCAAATTGCTTCCAGGGGGCGCTGGAAACACCATATATTTT,CASSKLLPGGAGNTIYF
NA,TRBV27,TRBJ2-3,NA,TGTGTTGGAGAGGGGGGGGCGCAGTATTTT,CVGEGGAQYF
NA,TRBV14,TRBJ2-1,TRBD2,TGTGCCAGCAGCCAGGGCTACTTAGCGGGAGGCTACAATGAGCAGTTCTTC,CASSQGYLAGGYNEQFF
NA,TRBV15,TRBJ2-3,NA,TGTGCCACCAGTATTTCGACAGGCCGGGGCACAGATACGCAGTATTTT,CATSISTGRGTDTQYF
NA,TRBV6-6,TRBJ1-1,TRBD1,TGTGCCAGCCAGAAGCTGCGAGGGGGCCCTGAAGCTTTCTTT,CASQKLRGGPEAFF
NA,TRBV18,TRBJ2-2,TRBD2,TGTGCCAGCTCACCCGGGACTAGCGGGAGAACCGGGGAGCTGTTTTTT,CASSPGTSGRTGELFF